This TCR beta chain was identified during a study of shared clonotypes between healthy human individuals. Assay: immunoSEQ multiplex PCR; the TCRdb copy retains only in-frame clones and omits some. Among 2.5 million or so clones listed, around 94% were seen once. V gave up 4 bases and J gave up 0 bases; unmatched junction bases: 7. CDR1 is MDHEN, CDR2 SYDVKM, per germline. This CDR3 spans 16 amino acids. The sequencing sample was made of naive CD4+ T cells sorted from blood. Subset meaning: CD45RA+ positively selected. The chain couples TRBV28 to TRBJ2-3; 7 nucleotides agree with TRBD1. The receptor's source is a man aged 18 to 29 in good health. The CDR3 is CASSSPSGQSTDTQYF. The CDR3 DNA reads TGTGCCAGCAGTTCTCCCTCGGGACAGAGCACAGATACGCAGTATTTT. Supplemented by reference TRBV28 and TRBJ2-3, the full variable domain reads DVKVTQSSRYLVKRTGEKVFLECVQDMDHENMFWYRQDPGLGLRLIYFSYDVKMKEKGDIPEGYSVSREKKERFSLILESASTNQTSMYLCASSSPSGQSTDTQYFGPGTRLTVL.